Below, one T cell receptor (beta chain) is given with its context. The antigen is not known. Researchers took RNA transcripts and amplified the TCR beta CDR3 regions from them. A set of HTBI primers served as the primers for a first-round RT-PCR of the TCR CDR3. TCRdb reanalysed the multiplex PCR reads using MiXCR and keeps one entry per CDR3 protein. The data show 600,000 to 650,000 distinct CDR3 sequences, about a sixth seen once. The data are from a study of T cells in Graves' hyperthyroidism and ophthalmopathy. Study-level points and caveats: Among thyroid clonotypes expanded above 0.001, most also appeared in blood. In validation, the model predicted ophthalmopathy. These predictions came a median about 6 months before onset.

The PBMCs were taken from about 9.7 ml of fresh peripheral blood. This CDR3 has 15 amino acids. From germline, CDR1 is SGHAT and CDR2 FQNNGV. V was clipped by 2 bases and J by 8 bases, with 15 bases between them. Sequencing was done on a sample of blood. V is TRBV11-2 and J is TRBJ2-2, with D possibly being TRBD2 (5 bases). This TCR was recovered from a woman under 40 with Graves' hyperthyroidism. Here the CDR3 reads CASSLIGIPDGELFF. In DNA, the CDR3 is TGTGCCAGCAGCTTAATCGGGATCCCCGATGGGGAGCTGTTTTTT.